This section outlines one TCR beta chain sequence together with its context. Its target antigen remains unknown. The sample holds no much larger clone one base away, and base qualities are not on file. Libraries were made using the immunoSEQ multiplex PCR assay. A mixture of 60 forward primers for TCR Vbeta segments and 13 reverse primers for TCR Jbeta segments was used in the multiplex PCR. The CDR3 region of rearranged TCR beta genes was amplified from genomic DNA by a multiplex PCR assay. Amplified TCR beta libraries were sequenced as 87-base-pair reads on the Illumina HiSeq System. The authors' analysis ran thus. A later analysis counted about 80 million unique TCR beta chains across the roughly 700 repertoires, and roughly 11 million of these chains were shared by at least two donors. A nearest-neighbor algorithm error-corrected the raw reads and collapsed the reads into unique sequences, merging closely related sequences to remove PCR and sequencing errors. To assign V, D and J gene segments, CDR3 sequences were aligned to IMGT reference sequences. Each retained sequence needed at least a six-nucleotide match to both a V gene segment and a J gene segment. A rearrangement was called productive if the CDR3 had no stop codons and remained in frame with V and J, and every other rearrangement was called non-productive. Following IMGT convention, CDR3 was defined as the stretch from the second conserved V-encoded cysteine to the conserved J-encoded phenylalanine. The earlier analysis of about 560 of the donors excluded any sequence lacking an unambiguous match to a single V gene segment. In an earlier analysis of approximately 500 of the donors, a V segment was called functional when productive rearrangements were above 56.7%, and segregating when the standard deviation between donors exceeded 5%. To diagnose cytomegalovirus status from the catalog of TCR beta chain sequences, a statistical classification framework was built. In a later analysis, V and J genes were assigned by comparing TCR nucleotide sequences against IMGT/GENE-DB human TR gene sequences. In a later analysis, CDR3 sequences and most-parsimonious VDJ recombination scenarios were assigned using the TCRdist pipeline. In a later analysis, each TCR beta chain was defined by its CDR3 amino acid sequence together with its V-gene family, and reads without a unique V-gene family were excluded. As a way to deal with suspected cross-contamination and a sequencing artifact, a later analysis dropped 450 to 700 nucleotide sequences that were highly shared and had low generation probability. For each public chain, a later analysis derived a clonal expansion index from normalized ranks of inferred template counts within each repertoire. A later analysis computed generation probabilities with a VDJ recombination model fitted to out-of-frame rearrangements, and checked the results against IGoR. A later analysis scored TCR-TCR, TCR-HLA and TCR-CMV co-occurrence with hypergeometric tests, applying a repertoire-size bias correction to TCR pairs. A later analysis estimated false discovery rates by permuting HLA or CMV assignments 20 times. In a later analysis, co-occurring TCRs were grouped using DBSCAN, and TCRdist sequence similarity was added for clustering within HLA-allele-positive subsets. Co-occurrence clustering excluded repertoires with fewer than 30,000 or more than 120,000 public chains, plus five with anomalous nucleotide sharing. TCRdb took over this immuneACCESS table, retaining in-frame rearrangements with V and J assigned. Such tables are incomplete; in checked studies, under half of the missing clones stem from an unresolved V gene, and the remainder is unexplained. The V and J calls and clone size are taken from that table; D and trimming were inferred from the DNA. The sample contains approximately 150,000 clones, about 60% of them found a single time. The ten largest account for 6% to 8.5% of the sample.

The data belong to a study of cytomegalovirus exposure and HLA in healthy donors (dated by TCRdb to the late 2010s). Turning to the overall study: In an earlier analysis of under 600 of the donors, less than 350 Gb of sequence data and some 120 million unique TCR beta sequences from 180 million or so T cells were reported. The genetic ancestry cluster associated with self-reported Caucasian donors included around four fifths of the 398 genotyped donors. Among roughly 400 genotyped donors of the cohort, an average of about 240,000 unique TCR beta nucleotide sequences were sequenced per donor, roughly 18% of them non-productive. Both class I and class II loci were covered by HLA typing, at four-digit resolution. An early release covering 550 to 700 HLA-typed donors comprised about 290 gigabases of sequencing data and around 85 million unique TCR sequences. An earlier analysis of roughly 600 of the donors used high-throughput TCR beta sequencing to judge whether each TCR beta V gene segment behaved as functional or pseudogenic. Several DR-DQ haplotypes were handled as single units for association and clustering because linkage in the cohort was strong. Donor age, sex, ethnicity and CMV serostatus were collected together with the repertoire data. Genome-wide SNP genotypes for about 65% of the 666 donors were used in a later genetic analysis, which treated that subset as a discovery cohort. A later analysis re-analyzed previously published TCR beta repertoires from 600 to 850 donors and added high-resolution HLA genotyping to study TCR occurrence patterns. All discovery cohort repertoires had been generated on a single sequencing platform. Typing coverage differed by locus: A, B, C, DRB1 and DQB1 were typed in roughly 620-630 donors, DQA1 in 500 to 550, DPA1 in 600 to 610, and DPB1 in approximately 450. The study aimed to test whether signatures of past pathogen exposure could be identified by cataloging public T cell receptors. The study profiled the T cell repertoires of 500 to 800 subjects by immunosequencing and related them to cytomegalovirus serostatus. Besides the first cohort of around 700 subjects, a separate validation cohort made up of 120 different subjects was used. In the later analysis, no new phenotypic data were used to find candidate immune exposures; instead, reliance was placed on TCR beta sequences and their occurrence across donors. The study combined high-throughput TCR immunosequencing, statistical association of individual TCRs with disease status, and machine learning to predict cytomegalovirus infection status. Overall results and qualifications from the work: Because HLA typing was unavailable for some donors at each locus, only the typed subset was used in association tests. In a later analysis, several top co-occurrence clusters were reported to appear linked to parvovirus B19, influenza, CMV and Epstein-Barr virus. This cohort had only TCR beta chains sequenced, and the lack of alpha or paired-chain data limited which features could be detected. In both the original and validation cohorts, the classifier was reported to diagnose cytomegalovirus status with high specificity and sensitivity. A later analysis found that most CMV-associated TCR beta chains appeared HLA-restricted, with HLA associations seemingly driven largely by CMV exposure. When HLA alleles, especially DR and DQ, strongly co-occurred, attributing TCR associations to individual alleles was difficult. In a later analysis, the rate of TCR association differed among HLA loci, with DRB1 alleles having the most associated TCRs and HLA-C alleles having the fewest. According to the authors, the approach could potentially be generalized to other disease states and immunological phenotypes. For the cohort, immune exposure information was limited to CMV serostatus. Across donors, most TCR sequences were observed very rarely, whereas some public TCRs were present in many individuals. A group of highly shared sequence variants was considered likely to be a technical artifact of the sequencing pipeline. Three of the identified cytomegalovirus-associated TCR beta chains were confirmed in vitro to be specific for cytomegalovirus antigens. Because counts were too low, 15 or so rarely observed V segments, including chromosome 9 orphons, were excluded from the earlier analysis of 587 of the donors. Presence/absence analyses assumed roughly uniform sequencing depth across donors, an assumption that may not hold. A further reported finding was that TCR beta sequences accurately predicted the HLA-A and HLA-B alleles for most subjects in the first cohort. Linkage disequilibrium might explain the correlated functional status among segregating V segments, but an unknown experimental factor could not be ruled out. Specific HLA alleles were associated with 15,000 to 20,000 TCR beta sequences at a false discovery rate of 0.05 in a later analysis. In a later genetic analysis, fewer N-insertions in productive TCRs were reported among donors in an Asian-associated ancestry cluster than the roughly 700-donor mean. In a later analysis, HLA-associated TCR beta chains were found to be more clonally expanded and to have lower generation probabilities than equally common non-associated chains. The study gave a list of about 170 TCR beta chains associated with cytomegalovirus. V-gene and J-gene trimming of TCR beta chains was associated with a missense DCLRE1C variant in a later genetic analysis, and the association was replicated in an independent cohort. Broadly in line with IMGT annotations, most TCR beta V segments showed up in productive rearrangements about 90% or about 30% of the time in an earlier analysis of 450 to 750 of the donors.

The cohort comprised 550 to 700 healthy bone marrow donors. At the time of sampling, all cohort members were nominally healthy, though unrecorded immune exposures were likely present. The donor was CMV seropositive and was included in the group of approximately 300 seropositive cohort members. Every donor gave a peripheral blood sample, and the peripheral blood mononuclear cells from that sample were used for TCR beta sequencing. Genomic DNA extraction from the blood cell samples was performed with the Qiagen DNeasy Blood Extraction Kit. The receptor was isolated from a woman aged 60-75 years in good health and CMV-seropositive. The sequencing sample was made of PBMCs.

The nucleotide sequence is TGTGCCAGCAGCTCGCGCGGGAGGGAGGGCGAGCAGTACTTC. Translated, this is CASSSRGREGEQYF. The chain was built from TRBV7-2 and TRBJ2-7, with 9 bases in between that match TRBD2. The germline V and J ends show losses of 4 bases and 6 bases respectively, and no gene match explains 7 bases of the junction. Looking up the germline V gene yields CDR1 SGHTA and CDR2 FQGNSA. The CDR3 holds 14 amino acids from the cysteine to the phenylalanine. Of the read, only the CDR3 DNA is kept; its 42 bases are in frame from base 1.